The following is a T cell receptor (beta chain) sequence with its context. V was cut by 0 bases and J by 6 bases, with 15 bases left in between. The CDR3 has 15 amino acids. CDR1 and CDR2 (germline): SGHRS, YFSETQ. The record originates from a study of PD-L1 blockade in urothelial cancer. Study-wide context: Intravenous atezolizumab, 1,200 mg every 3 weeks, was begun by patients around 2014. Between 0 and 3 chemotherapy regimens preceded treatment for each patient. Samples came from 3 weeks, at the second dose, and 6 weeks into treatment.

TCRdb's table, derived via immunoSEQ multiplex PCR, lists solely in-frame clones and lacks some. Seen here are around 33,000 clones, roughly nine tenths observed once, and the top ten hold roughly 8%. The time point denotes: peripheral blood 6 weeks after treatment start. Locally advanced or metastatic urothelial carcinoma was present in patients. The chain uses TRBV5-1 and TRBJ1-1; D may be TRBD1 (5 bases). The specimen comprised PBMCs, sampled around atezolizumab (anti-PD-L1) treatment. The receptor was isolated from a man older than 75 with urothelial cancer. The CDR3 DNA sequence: TGCGCCAGCAGCTTGGGGCCGCAGGGCTCCCCTGAAGCTTTCTTT. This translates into CASSLGPQGSPEAFF.